This TCR beta chain was captured in a study of T-cell memory formation after mild COVID-19. Study-level findings and limits: Those CD4+ clones that contracted were mainly in CM and EM (CD8+ ones in EMRA).

In this sample, this clonotype turned up once. As yet, its antigen is unknown. Constant-segment primers were used for 5'RACE, and the resulting TCR alpha and TCR beta cDNA libraries carried sample barcodes and UMIs. MiXCR, applied by TCRdb to the 5' RACE reads, yields one record per CDR3 protein. The sample shows hundreds of thousands of distinct CDR3 sequences, 24% of them seen only once. Germline CDR1 is MNHEY and CDR2 is SVGAGI. Trimming removed 0 bases from V and 7 bases from J, with 12 bases in between. CDR3 size: 14 residues. The TCR sequence derives from an adult woman who had mild COVID-19 (a few samples of this study predate the infection). Cell type and time point are not known. J is TRBJ1-2 and V is TRBV6-5, with a weak D call TRBD1 (5 bases). What was sequenced was PBMCs or a T cell subset sorted from them (not recorded which). The CDR3 region has the DNA TGTGCCAGCAGTTACTCGAGAGACAGAACTGGCTACACCTTC. Amino acids: CASSYSRDRTGYTF.